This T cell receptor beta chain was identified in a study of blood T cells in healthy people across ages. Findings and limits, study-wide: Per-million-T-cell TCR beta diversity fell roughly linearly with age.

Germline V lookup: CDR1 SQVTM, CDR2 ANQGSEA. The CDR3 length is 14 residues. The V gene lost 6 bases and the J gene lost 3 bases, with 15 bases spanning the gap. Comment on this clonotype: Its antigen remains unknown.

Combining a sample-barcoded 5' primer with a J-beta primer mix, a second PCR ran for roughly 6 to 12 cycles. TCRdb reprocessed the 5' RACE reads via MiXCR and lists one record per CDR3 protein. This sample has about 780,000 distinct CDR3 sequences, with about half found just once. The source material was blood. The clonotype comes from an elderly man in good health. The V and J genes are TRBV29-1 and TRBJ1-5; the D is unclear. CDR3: CSVGVLGTNQPQHF. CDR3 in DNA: TGCAGCGTCGGGGTTCTGGGTACCAATCAGCCCCAGCATTTT. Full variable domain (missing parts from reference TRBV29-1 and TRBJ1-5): SAVISQKPSRDICQRGTSLTIQCQVDSQVTMMFWYRQQPGQSLTLIATANQGSEATYESGFVIDKFPISRPNLTFSTLTVSNMSPEDSSIYLCSVGVLGTNQPQHFGDGTRLSIL.